The 20 T cell receptor beta chains below were found in one sample sequenced in a study of blood T cells in healthy people across ages (dated by TCRdb to about 2015). The method behind the library was 5' RACE. The listed sequencing device is Illumina HiSeq 2500. A second PCR of about 6 to 12 cycles was performed with a sample-barcoded 5' primer and a J-beta primer mix. In TCRdb, the public reads were trimmed at Q25 with fastp and aligned with MiXCR, with productive beta chains retained. Identical CDR3 protein sequences are pooled into one entry, listed with their most common genes and DNA. The sample table lists about 1.4 million distinct CDR3 sequences, approximately 59% of them with a count of one. The ten biggest clones cover 6.5% to 8.5% of the sample. Sequencing was performed on blood. All receptors derive from a man aged 18-30 years in good health.

The V call is TRBV20-1, the J call TRBJ1-6; the D is unclear. This CDR3 is built from 16 residues. V shed 2 bases and J shed 0 bases, with 11 bases lying between them. Germline V gene lookup returns CDR1 DFQATT and CDR2 SNEGSKA (reference sequence). As DNA, the CDR3 is TGCAGTGCTAGAAAACTCCCGAGCTCCTATAATTCACCCCTCCACTTT. As protein: CSARKLPSSYNSPLHF.

The chain couples TRBV6-5 to TRBJ2-7, with D maybe TRBD2 (5 bases). The V end was cut by 2 bases, the J end by 2 bases, with 16 bases between. CDR3 size: 16 residues. Per germline, CDR1 MNHEY and CDR2 SVGAGI. This CDR3 reads CASSYHPTGFTYEQYF. Here the CDR3 DNA reads TGTGCCAGCAGTTACCACCCTACGGGATTCACCTACGAGCAGTACTTC.

The chain recombines TRBV7-2 with TRBJ2-7; D possibly corresponds to TRBD2 (6 bases). Trimming removed 5 bases at V and 2 bases at J, with 10 bases between. Looked up from germline, CDR1 is SGHTA and CDR2 is FQGNSA. This CDR3 region has 13 residues. Written as DNA, the CDR3 is TGTGCCAGCAGCCCGGGGGTAACCTACGAGCAGTACTTC. Amino acids: CASSPGVTYEQYF.

This clonotype was observed a handful of times. This could be a read error, since a much larger clone is one nucleotide away. The chain recombines TRBV27 with TRBJ2-7, with 9 bases matching TRBD2. The V segment lost 3 bases and the J segment 7 bases; nucleotides outside the gene matches: 13. This CDR3 is built from 16 residues. The germline V gene has CDR1 MNHEY and CDR2 SMNVEV (reference sequence). In DNA, the CDR3 is TGTGCCAGCAGTTTCCGAGGGCCGGGACTAGCAAGTGAGCAGTACTTC. Translating it yields CASSFRGPGLASEQYF.

The J gene is TRBJ2-1, the V gene TRBV2, with TRBD2 matching over 7 bases. This CDR3 comprises 16 residues. Per germline, CDR1 SNHLY and CDR2 FYNNEI. V lost 3 bases to trimming and J lost 7 bases; unmatched junction nucleotides: 12. In nucleotides, the CDR3 is TGTGCCAGCAGTGACCTTGTGCGGGAGAGTAGGAATGAGCAGTTCTTC. Its protein is CASSDLVRESRNEQFF.

The chain couples TRBV6-5 to TRBJ2-3; no definite D call. In germline, CDR1 is MNHEY, CDR2 SVGAGI. The CDR3 covers 13 residues. V lost 3 bases and J lost 5, with 9 bases in between. The CDR3 nucleotides are TGTGCCAGCAGTTATGGCCAGCTAGATACGCAGTATTTT. This gives the protein CASSYGQLDTQYF.

This chain joins TRBV14 and TRBJ2-1; 13 bases agree with TRBD2. The length of the CDR3 is 16 residues. V gave up 0 bases and J gave up 12 bases; unmatched junction bases: 8. Germline lookup yields CDR1 SGHDN and CDR2 FVKESK. The CDR3 reads CASSQDLGTSGAGQFF. As DNA, the CDR3 is TGTGCCAGCAGCCAAGATCTAGGGACTAGCGGGGCCGGGCAGTTCTTC.

V and J are TRBV4-1 and TRBJ2-1; maybe TRBD1 (7 bases). Trimming left V 2 bases short and J 5 bases short, with 16 bases between. This CDR3 contains 16 residues. Per germline, CDR1 MGHRA and CDR2 YSYEKL. The CDR3 bases are TGCGCCAGCAGCCAACCCAGACAGGGAGGAAACAATGAGCAGTTCTTC. Its translation: CASSQPRQGGNNEQFF.

CDR3 residues: CATSRDWAGEQYF. The CDR3 bases are TGTGCCACCAGCAGAGATTGGGCGGGGGAGCAGTACTTC. This rearrangement joins TRBV15 to TRBJ2-7, with D tentatively TRBD2 (6 bases). The CDR3 contains 13 residues. The germline V and J ends were trimmed by 0 bases and 7 bases, with 10 bases remaining between them. Looked up from germline, CDR1 is LNHNV and CDR2 is YYDKDF (reference sequence).

The chain carries TRBV7-9 and TRBJ2-3; the D is unclear. Germline V lookup: CDR1 SEHNR, CDR2 FQNEAQ (reference sequence). The germline V and J ends were trimmed by 5 bases and 6 bases, with 18 bases remaining between them. This CDR3 has 15 residues. In nucleotides, the CDR3 is TGTGCCAGCAGCCAGCCTATCAGCCGGTCGGATACGCAGTATTTT. The encoded protein is CASSQPISRSDTQYF. Full variable domain (missing parts from reference TRBV7-9 and TRBJ2-3): DTGVSQNPRHKITKRGQNVTFRCDPISEHNRLYWYRQTLGQGPEFLTYFQNEAQLEKSRLLSDRFSAERPKGSFSTLEIQRTEQGDSAMYLCASSQPISRSDTQYFGPGTRLTVL.

This clonotype was seen a handful of times. The chain combines TRBV7-2 with TRBJ1-1, with unresolved D. V dropped 5 bases and J dropped 4 bases, with 11 bases sitting between them. In germline, CDR1 is SGHTA, CDR2 FQGNSA. This CDR3 has 13 amino acids. CDR3 region: CASSPGWGTEAFF. The DNA for the CDR3 is TGTGCCAGCAGCCCGGGTTGGGGCACTGAAGCTTTCTTT.

The gene calls are TRBV13 and TRBJ2-3, with 8 bases identical to TRBD2. Germline CDR1 PRHDT, CDR2 FYEKMQ (reference sequence). The CDR3 spans 15 residues. J was trimmed by 2 bases and V by 8 bases; bases with no gene match: 9. CDR3 in amino acids: CASSGGGPHTDTQYF. Written as DNA, the CDR3 is TGTGCCAGCTCCGGGGGGGGACCGCACACAGATACGCAGTATTTT.

This clonotype has just a few counts. This chain uses TRBV12-3 or TRBV12-4 with TRBJ2-1; D gene ambiguous. The germline V and J ends were trimmed by 3 bases and 7 bases, with 16 bases remaining between them. This CDR3 spans 15 amino acids. CDR3 loop: CASSFYFGSENEQFF. The CDR3 DNA reads as TGTGCCAGCAGTTTTTATTTCGGCTCTGAGAATGAGCAGTTCTTC.

There are a few counts of this clonotype. The chain combines TRBV6-5 with TRBJ2-5, with TRBD2 matching 8 bases. The DNA end lines up better with TRBJ2-7; the J call may be wrong. The germline V gene encodes CDR1 MNHEY and CDR2 SVGAGI. This CDR3 region has 14 residues. The CDR3 DNA sequence: TGTGCCAGCAGTCTTAGCGGGAATCCGTACGAGCAGTACTTC. Amino acids: CASSLSGNPYEQYF.

The V call is TRBV27, the J call TRBJ2-1; D might be TRBD2 (5 bases). V was clipped by 5 bases and J by 6 bases, with 20 bases between them. The germline gives CDR1 MNHEY, CDR2 SMNVEV (reference sequence). The CDR3 has 16 residues. CDR3 DNA sequence: TGTGCCAGCAGTCCCGCCTCCGTTCGGGCGGGCAATGAGCAGTTCTTC. This translates into CASSPASVRAGNEQFF.

The chain combines TRBV10-3 with TRBJ2-6; 7 bases align to TRBD1. Per germline, CDR1 ENHRY and CDR2 SYGVKD. V gave up 4 bases and J gave up 0 bases; unmatched junction bases: 0. This CDR3 region has 15 residues. CDR3 amino acids: CAISGQGSGANVLTF. The CDR3 nucleotides are TGTGCCATCAGTGGACAGGGCTCTGGGGCCAACGTCCTGACTTTC.

CDR3 residues: CASSLRTSGSTEQYF. In DNA form, the CDR3 reads TGCGCCAGCAGCTTGCGGACTAGCGGGAGTACCGAGCAGTACTTC. V usage is TRBV5-1 and J usage is TRBJ2-7; 13 bases are a match to TRBD2. The ends lost 1 base at V and 6 bases at J; junction bases unmatched: 4. This CDR3 spans 15 amino acids. Germline V lookup: CDR1 SGHRS, CDR2 YFSETQ.

This clonotype has just a few counts. The chain recombines TRBV6-5 with TRBJ2-7, with D perhaps matching TRBD1 or TRBD2 (5 bases each). V dropped 8 bases and J dropped 4 bases, with 12 bases sitting between them. The germline V gene encodes CDR1 MNHEY and CDR2 SVGAGI. CDR3 length: 12 residues. The DNA for the CDR3 is TGTGCCAGCGGGACGGCCGCTTACGAGCAGTACTTC. This translates into CASGTAAYEQYF.

This chain connects TRBV4-1 to TRBJ1-5; D unresolved. The V end was cut by 1 base, the J end by 2 bases, with 12 bases between. Germline V gene sequence: CDR1 MGHRA, CDR2 YSYEKL. The CDR3 runs to 16 residues. The CDR3 DNA reads TGCGCCAGCAGCCAAGGGGCGCGGGGTCGCAATCAGCCCCAGCATTTT. Protein product: CASSQGARGRNQPQHF.

The rearrangement uses TRBV11-2 and TRBJ2-1; D is unclear. Per the germline V gene, CDR1 is SGHAT and CDR2 is FQNNGV. The CDR3 runs to 14 residues. Trimming removed 2 bases from V and 7 bases from J, with 12 bases in between. The CDR3 reads CASSLLRGKNEQFF. The DNA of the CDR3 is TGTGCCAGCAGCTTATTGCGCGGTAAAAATGAGCAGTTCTTC.